Shown below are 15 T cell receptor beta chains from a single sample sequenced in a study of vaccination and CD4 T cells after COVID-19. Sequenced with the Oncomine TCR Beta short-read assay was DNA taken from cultured CD4+ T cells. TCRdb recomputed calls from the PCR reads with MiXCR, one row per CDR3 protein. This sample has about 16,000 distinct CDR3 sequences, with less than 70% found just once. These receptors are not linked to any known antigen. The treatment is: approximately nine-day PBMC culture with coronavirus spike peptide pools or control peptides (ViraFEST assay). The sequenced sample consisted of CD4+ T cells from blood, cultured in vitro. Every receptor here comes from a human donor who had recovered from COVID-19.

The J gene is TRBJ2-3, the V gene TRBV4-1; a weak D match, TRBD1 (6 bases). Germline values: CDR1 MGHRA, CDR2 YSYEKL. CDR3 length: 18 amino acids. Deletions cut 0 bases from V and 5 bases from J, with 21 bases between. The CDR3 nucleotides are TGCGCCAGCAGCCAAGATTCCGCAGGGGCCTCCCTAAGAGATACGCAGTATTTT. This sequence encodes CASSQDSAGASLRDTQYF.

This clonotype has a handful of counts. The chain couples TRBV6-1 to TRBJ2-7; 10 bases agree with TRBD1. Germline V CDR1 and CDR2: MNHNS, SASEGT. The CDR3 runs 14 residues. V shed 6 bases, J shed 1 base, and the junction held 3 bases outside the gene matches. For the CDR3, the DNA is TGTGCCAGCAGGACAGGGGGCTATTCCTACGAGCAGTACTTC. Translating gives CASRTGGYSYEQYF.

The chain recombines TRBV6-5 with TRBJ2-1; no clear D gene. CDR1 MNHEY and CDR2 SVGAGI come from the germline V gene. V was pared by 4 bases and J by 4 bases, with 17 bases between. The CDR3 totals 16 residues. CDR3 bases: TGTGCCAGCAGTTGGACCCTGGGCCTAGATTACAATGAGCAGTTCTTC. It encodes CASSWTLGLDYNEQFF.

The chain employs TRBV2 and TRBJ1-6, with 10 bases aligning to TRBD1. J gave up 3 bases and V 10 bases, and 6 bases lay outside the gene matches. The CDR3 is made up of 15 amino acids. CDR1 is SNHLY and CDR2 is FYNNEI in the germline V gene. For the CDR3, the DNA is TGTGCCAACACTCGGGACAGGGGCTATAATTCACCCCTCCACTTT. Protein: CANTRDRGYNSPLHF.

This chain connects TRBV6-2 or TRBV6-3 to TRBJ1-6, with 11 bases matching TRBD1. This CDR3 comprises 18 residues. V shed 5 bases and J 4 bases; nucleotides not matched to a gene: 10. Germline V gives CDR1 MNHEY, CDR2 SVGEGT. Here the CDR3 DNA reads TGTGCCAGCAGTGACCAGCGGACAGGGGGCCTTTATAATTCACCCCTCCACTTT. Amino acid sequence: CASSDQRTGGLYNSPLHF.

The chain employs TRBV6-1 and TRBJ1-2, with 7 bases fitting TRBD1. The CDR3 runs to 16 residues. With V trimmed by 1 base and J by 5 bases, 10 bases remained unmatched. CDR1 is MNHNS, CDR2 SASEGT, per germline. The CDR3: CASSEGSGTASYGYTF. The CDR3, as DNA: TGTGCCAGCAGTGAAGGGAGCGGGACAGCGTCGTATGGCTACACCTTC.

The CDR3 sequence is CSARAFPSPGNTIYF. The DNA of the CDR3 is TGCAGTGCTAGAGCCTTCCCGAGCCCTGGAAACACCATATATTTT. This sequence joins TRBV20-1 and TRBJ1-3; D gene uncertain. The germline gives CDR1 DFQATT, CDR2 SNEGSKA (reference sequence). The CDR3 totals 15 residues. Trimming removed 1 base from V and 2 bases from J, with 12 bases in between.

The gene calls are TRBV10-2 and TRBJ2-5, with 8 bases matching TRBD1. The CDR3 has 18 residues. The germline V gene has CDR1 WSHSY and CDR2 SAAADI. The ends lost 3 bases at V and 4 bases at J; junction bases unmatched: 16. The CDR3 nucleotides are TGCGCCAGCAGTGACACTGACAGGGGACCCGCGTGGGGAGAGACCCAGTACTTC. Residues: CASSDTDRGPAWGETQYF.

The chain uses TRBV20-1 and TRBJ2-3, with 7 bases fitting TRBD2. The CDR3 sequence is 14 residues long. The V gene end was trimmed by 5 bases and the J gene end by 1 base; junction bases not matched to a gene: 6. In germline, CDR1 is DFQATT, CDR2 SNEGSKA (reference sequence). The DNA for the CDR3 is TGCAGTGCTCCCGGGGGGTTCGGCACAGATACGCAGTATTTT. It translates to CSAPGGFGTDTQYF.

The chain couples TRBV6-5 to TRBJ1-1; D gene unclear. This CDR3 has 14 residues. Trimming took 0 bases from V and 0 from J, leaving 5 bases between them. Germline CDR1 is MNHEY and CDR2 is SVGAGI. CDR3 amino acids: CASSYSGLNTEAFF. CDR3 nucleotide sequence: TGTGCCAGCAGTTACTCAGGACTGAACACTGAAGCTTTCTTT.

The chain uses TRBV11-3 and TRBJ2-7; no firm D call. This CDR3 is built from 12 residues. The germline gives CDR1 SGHNT, CDR2 YENEEA. Between the trimmed V and J ends, which lost 0 bases and 4 bases, there was a span of 4 bases. CDR3 coding DNA: TGTGCCAGCAGCTTAGATCGGTACGAGCAGTACTTC. It codes for CASSLDRYEQYF.

This clonotype has only a few counts. The chain has TRBV5-1 and TRBJ2-5; TRBD1 is a possible D gene (6 bases). Germline V lookup: CDR1 SGHRS, CDR2 YFSETQ. V was clipped by 1 base and J by 4 bases, with 14 bases between them. The CDR3 contains 15 residues. In DNA, the CDR3 is TGCGCCAGCAGCTTGACACAGGGTTCGGGAGAGACCCAGTACTTC. Amino acids: CASSLTQGSGETQYF.

The chain uses TRBV24-1 and TRBJ1-6; a possible D gene is TRBD1 (6 bases). In germline, CDR1 is KGHDR, CDR2 SFDVKD. V gave up 7 bases and J gave up 7 bases, with 13 bases separating them. CDR3 length: 14 amino acids. The CDR3 sequence is CATRAGTINSPLHF. The DNA for the CDR3 is TGTGCCACCAGAGCCGGGACAATCAATTCACCCCTCCACTTT.

The J gene is TRBJ2-3, the V gene TRBV20-1; D possibly corresponds to TRBD1 (6 bases). The CDR3 is 14 amino acids. From germline, CDR1 is DFQATT and CDR2 SNEGSKA (reference sequence). With 4 bases removed from V and 3 bases from J, the gap between germline ends came to 14 bases. The CDR3 loop reads CSAKTTGRTDTQYF. The CDR3 DNA reads TGCAGTGCTAAGACAACAGGGAGAACAGATACGCAGTATTTT.

This clonotype was observed a handful of times. The gene calls are TRBV4-3 and TRBJ1-4; a possible D gene is TRBD1 (6 bases). The V and J ends lost 2 bases and 3 bases respectively, with 10 bases between them. The germline gives CDR1 LGHNA, CDR2 YSLEER. This CDR3 spans 15 amino acids. The CDR3 reads CASSQSTGPNEKLFF. DNA for the CDR3: TGCGCCAGCAGCCAATCGACAGGACCTAATGAAAAACTGTTTTTT.